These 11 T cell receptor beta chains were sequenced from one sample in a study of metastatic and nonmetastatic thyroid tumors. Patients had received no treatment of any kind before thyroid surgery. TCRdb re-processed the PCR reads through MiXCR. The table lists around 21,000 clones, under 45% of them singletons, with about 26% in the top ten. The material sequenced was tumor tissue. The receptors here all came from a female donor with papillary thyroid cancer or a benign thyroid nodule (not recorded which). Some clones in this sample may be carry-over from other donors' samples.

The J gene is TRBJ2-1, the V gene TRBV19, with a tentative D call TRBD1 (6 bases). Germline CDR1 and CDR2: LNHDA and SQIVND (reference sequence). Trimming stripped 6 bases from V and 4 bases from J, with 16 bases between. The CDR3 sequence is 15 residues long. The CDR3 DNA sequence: TGTGCCAGTAGCCAGGGGCAGGAAACTTACAATGAGCAGTTCTTC. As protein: CASSQGQETYNEQFF.

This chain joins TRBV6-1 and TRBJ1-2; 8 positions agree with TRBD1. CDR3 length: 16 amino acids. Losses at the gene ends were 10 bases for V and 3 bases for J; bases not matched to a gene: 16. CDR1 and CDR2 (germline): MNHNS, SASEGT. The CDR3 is CATRGTRTGIDYGYTF. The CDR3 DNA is TGTGCCACCCGTGGGACCCGGACAGGGATAGACTATGGCTACACCTTC.

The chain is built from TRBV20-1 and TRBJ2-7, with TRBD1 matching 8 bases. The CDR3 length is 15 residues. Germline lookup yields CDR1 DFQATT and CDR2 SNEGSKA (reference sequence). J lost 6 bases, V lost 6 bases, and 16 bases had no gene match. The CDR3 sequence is CSARDGQGVFGEQYF. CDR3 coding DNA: TGCAGTGCGAGGGATGGACAGGGTGTTTTTGGCGAGCAGTACTTC.

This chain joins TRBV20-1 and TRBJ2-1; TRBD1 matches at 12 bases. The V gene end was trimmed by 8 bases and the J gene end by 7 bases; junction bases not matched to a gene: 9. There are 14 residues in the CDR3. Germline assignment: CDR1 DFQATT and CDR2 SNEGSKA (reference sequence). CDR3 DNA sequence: TGCAGTCTTCAGGGACAGGGGGCGGGAAATGAGCAGTTCTTC. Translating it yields CSLQGQGAGNEQFF.

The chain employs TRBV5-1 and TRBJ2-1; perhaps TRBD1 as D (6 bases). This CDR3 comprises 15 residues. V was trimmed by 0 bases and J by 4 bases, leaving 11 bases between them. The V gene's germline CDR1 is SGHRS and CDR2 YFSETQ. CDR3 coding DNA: TGCGCCAGCAGCTTGGACGTAGGGGGATACAATGAGCAGTTCTTC. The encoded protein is CASSLDVGGYNEQFF.

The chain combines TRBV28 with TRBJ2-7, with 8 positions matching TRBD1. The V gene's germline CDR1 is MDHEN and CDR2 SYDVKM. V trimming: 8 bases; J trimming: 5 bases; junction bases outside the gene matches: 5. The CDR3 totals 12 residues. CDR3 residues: CASSPGGDEQYF. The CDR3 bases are TGTGCCAGCTCCCCAGGGGGCGACGAGCAGTACTTC.

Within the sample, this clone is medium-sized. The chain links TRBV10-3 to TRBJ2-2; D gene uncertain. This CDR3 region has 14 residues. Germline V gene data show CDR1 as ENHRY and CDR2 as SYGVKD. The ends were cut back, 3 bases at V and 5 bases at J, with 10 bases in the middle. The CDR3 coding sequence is TGTGCCATCAGTGATGAGACTCCGACCGGGGAGCTGTTTTTT. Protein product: CAISDETPTGELFF.

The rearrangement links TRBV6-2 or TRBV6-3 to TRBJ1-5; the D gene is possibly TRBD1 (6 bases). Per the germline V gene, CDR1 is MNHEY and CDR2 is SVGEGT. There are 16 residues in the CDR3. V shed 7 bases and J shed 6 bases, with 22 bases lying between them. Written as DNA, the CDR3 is TGTGCCAGCACCCCTATCCCACGGGGGCGAGGTCAGCCCCAGCATTTT. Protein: CASTPIPRGRGQPQHF.

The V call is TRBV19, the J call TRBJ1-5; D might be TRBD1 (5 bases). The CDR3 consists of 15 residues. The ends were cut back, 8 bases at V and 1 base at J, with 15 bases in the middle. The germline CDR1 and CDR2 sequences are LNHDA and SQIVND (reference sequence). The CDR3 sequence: CASLAWGESNQPQHF. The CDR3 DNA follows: TGTGCCAGTTTAGCCTGGGGGGAAAGCAATCAGCCCCAGCATTTT.

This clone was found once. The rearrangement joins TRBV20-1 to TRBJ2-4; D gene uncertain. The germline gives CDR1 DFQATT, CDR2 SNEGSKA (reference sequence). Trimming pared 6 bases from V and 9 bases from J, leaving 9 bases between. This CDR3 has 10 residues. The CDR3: CSAQSVIQYF. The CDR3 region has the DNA TGCAGTGCCCAGTCAGTCATTCAGTACTTC.

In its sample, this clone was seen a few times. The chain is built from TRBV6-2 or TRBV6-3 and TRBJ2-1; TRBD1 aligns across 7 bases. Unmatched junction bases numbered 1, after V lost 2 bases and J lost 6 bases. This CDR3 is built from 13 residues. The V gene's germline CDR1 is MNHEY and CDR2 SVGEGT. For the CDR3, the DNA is TGTGCCAGCAGTTACAACAGGGGCAATGAGCAGTTCTTC. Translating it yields CASSYNRGNEQFF.